This TCR beta chain came from a study of blood T cells in healthy people across ages. Overall study findings and caveats: Naive CD4+ cell counts and diversity both ran higher in long-lived than in aged donors.

Primers used in a second PCR of roughly 7 to 11 cycles were a sample-barcoded 5' primer and a J-beta primer mix. Each TCR beta cDNA got a 12-nucleotide random molecular identifier. Each CDR3 protein gets one entry after TCRdb re-called the 5' RACE reads with MiXCR. Of hundreds of thousands of distinct CDR3 sequences detected, around two fifths appear once; the ten largest clones hold roughly 30%. The CDR3 extends over 15 amino acids. The V gene lost 10 bases and the J gene lost 3 bases, with 22 bases spanning the gap. Looked up from germline, CDR1 is MNHNY and CDR2 is SVGAGI (reference sequence). In the case of this clonotype: Its antigen is not known. Just one base apart from a much larger clone, this may be a read error.

Sequences were obtained from blood. The sequence was collected from a man older than 75 in good health. The chain recombines TRBV6-6 with TRBJ2-7; possible D gene TRBD1, 6 bases. The chain's CDR3 is CANSHKMGDNYEQYF. Here the CDR3 DNA reads TGTGCCAACAGCCATAAGATGGGGGACAACTACGAGCAGTACTTC.